These T cell receptor beta chains were read from a single sample in a study of Ad26.COV2.S vaccination and SARS-CoV-2 variants. Using immunoSEQ multiplex PCR, the repertoire was profiled, and TCRdb retains in-frame clones only, with some absent. The table shows around 300,000 clones, with about 87% occurring only once. Sample: peripheral blood, taken in a trial of Ad26.COV2.S vaccine versus placebo. These receptors all come from a person aged 18-60 years who received the Ad26.COV2.S COVID-19 vaccine or a placebo. CDR3s include the opening cysteine and the closing phenylalanine or tryptophan. A D gene is named only where the DNA matches it firmly. Clone size is given for some rows only: seen once, a few or many times, or a class if the clone is expanded.

V gene	J gene	clone size	D gene	CDR3 protein	CDR3 DNA
TRBV6-2/TRBV6-3	TRBJ2-5	once	NA	CASSLTGLETQYF	TGTGCCAGCAGCCTAACAGGGTTGGAGACCCAGTACTTC
TRBV28	TRBJ1-1	NA	NA	CASSLDAMNTEAFF	TGTGCCAGCAGTTTAGACGCAATGAACACTGAAGCTTTCTTT
TRBV9	TRBJ2-2	NA	NA	CASSVEGIGELFF	TGTGCCAGCAGCGTAGAAGGGATCGGGGAGCTGTTTTTT
TRBV28	TRBJ1-1	NA	NA	CASSLQRGTLKAFF	TGTGCCAGCAGTTTACAGAGAGGAACACTGAAAGCTTTCTTT
TRBV18	TRBJ2-5	NA	NA	CASSPGLGSFPLETQYF	TGTGCCAGCTCACCCGGACTCGGTTCCTTTCCGCTGGAGACCCAGTACTTC
TRBV7-3	TRBJ1-3	NA	NA	CASSSTGVSGNTIYF	TGTGCCAGCAGCTCGACAGGAGTCTCTGGAAACACCATATATTTT
TRBV18	TRBJ2-2	NA	TRBD1	CASSPQSTGAFTGELFF	TGTGCCAGCTCACCACAATCGACAGGGGCTTTCACCGGGGAGCTGTTTTTT
TRBV28	TRBJ1-5	NA	NA	CASSYRVQRPQHF	TGTGCCAGCAGTTACAGGGTCCAACGGCCCCAGCATTTT
TRBV7-8	TRBJ2-1	NA	TRBD2	CASSLLAGGTGGEQFF	TGTGCCAGCAGCTTACTAGCGGGAGGGACGGGGGGTGAGCAGTTCTTC
TRBV7-2	TRBJ2-7	NA	NA	CASSPGAVYEQYF	TGTGCCAGCAGTCCCGGTGCGGTCTACGAGCAGTACTTC
TRBV6-5	TRBJ1-2	once	NA	CASSPQSNYGYTF	TGTGCCAGCAGCCCCCAGAGTAACTATGGCTACACCTTC
TRBV30	TRBJ2-7	once	NA	CAWEEGGEQYF	TGTGCCTGGGAAGAGGGGGGCGAGCAGTACTTC
TRBV7-2	TRBJ2-5	NA	NA	CASRHKSVGPPETQYF	TGTGCCAGCAGACACAAAAGTGTGGGGCCCCCCGAGACCCAGTACTTC
TRBV27	TRBJ1-1	NA	TRBD1	CASRNTGGTEAFF	TGTGCCAGCAGAAATACAGGGGGCACTGAAGCTTTCTTT
TRBV25-1	TRBJ2-5	NA	NA	CASSEKETQYF	TGTGCCAGCAGTGAGAAAGAGACCCAGTACTTC
TRBV6-2/TRBV6-3	TRBJ2-3	NA	TRBD1	CASSYLRSQGAPLDTQYF	TGTGCCAGCAGTTACTTACGTTCTCAGGGGGCACCCCTAGATACGCAGTATTTT
TRBV29-1	TRBJ1-1	NA	TRBD1	CSVLLGQGNTEAFF	TGCAGCGTCCTCCTGGGACAGGGGAACACTGAAGCTTTCTTT
TRBV9	TRBJ1-1	NA	NA	CASSAAGRPIEAFF	TGTGCCAGCAGCGCGGCGGGACGCCCGATTGAAGCTTTCTTT
TRBV7-8	TRBJ1-2	NA	NA	CASSSEPRTSRNYGYTF	TGTGCCAGCAGCTCTGAGCCACGGACAAGCCGTAACTATGGCTACACCTTC
TRBV4-3	TRBJ2-5	NA	NA	CASSQEYSGAETQYF	TGCGCCAGCAGCCAAGAGTACTCGGGGGCAGAGACCCAGTACTTC
TRBV7-8	TRBJ1-1	NA	NA	CASSLEVTGNTEAFF	TGTGCCAGCAGCTTAGAGGTGACAGGGAACACTGAAGCTTTCTTT
TRBV5-1	TRBJ2-1	once	NA	CASSLITGHGLDEQFF	TGCGCCAGCAGCTTAATTACGGGACACGGACTCGATGAGCAGTTCTTC
TRBV19	TRBJ1-2	NA	TRBD1	CASSTSGTGESYGYTF	TGTGCCAGTAGTACCTCCGGGACAGGGGAGAGCTATGGCTACACCTTC
TRBV4-3	TRBJ1-4	NA	NA	CASSHRRSEKLFF	TGCGCCAGCAGCCATCGGCGGTCTGAAAAACTGTTTTTT
TRBV30	TRBJ2-7	NA	NA	CAWSLGASNTYEQYF	TGTGCCTGGAGCCTTGGGGCGAGCAATACCTACGAGCAGTACTTC
TRBV28	TRBJ2-7	once	NA	CATEFSGDLYEQYF	TGTGCCACCGAGTTCAGCGGAGACCTCTACGAGCAGTACTTC
TRBV6-2/TRBV6-3	TRBJ1-1	many	TRBD1	CASSQKGAEGTEAFF	TGTGCCAGCAGCCAAAAGGGGGCGGAAGGCACTGAAGCTTTCTTT
TRBV5-1	TRBJ2-7	once	NA	CASSLRQFDYEQYF	TGCGCCAGCAGCTTAAGACAGTTTGACTACGAGCAGTACTTC
TRBV12-3/TRBV12-4	TRBJ1-1	NA	NA	CASSYRIGTEAFF	TGTGCCAGCAGTTACCGAATCGGGACTGAAGCTTTCTTT
TRBV4-3	TRBJ1-4	NA	NA	CASSQGGRWANEKLFF	TGCGCCAGCAGCCAGGGGGGACGGTGGGCTAATGAAAAACTGTTTTTT
TRBV11-3	TRBJ2-7	NA	NA	CASSRDRMHEQYF	TGTGCCAGCAGCCGGGACCGCATGCACGAGCAGTACTTC
TRBV7-3	TRBJ2-5	NA	TRBD1	CASSTGQGAVETQYF	TGTGCCAGCAGCACGGGACAGGGGGCTGTTGAGACCCAGTACTTC
TRBV20-1	TRBJ2-7	NA	TRBD2	CSASPGLAVYEQYF	TGCAGTGCTAGTCCGGGACTAGCGGTCTACGAGCAGTACTTC
TRBV27	TRBJ2-7	NA	NA	CASSLGTLSYEQYF	TGTGCCAGCAGTCTCGGGACACTCTCCTACGAGCAGTACTTC
TRBV5-1	TRBJ2-2	once	NA	CASSQNTGELFF	TGCGCCAGCAGCCAGAACACCGGGGAGCTGTTTTTT
TRBV7-3	TRBJ2-1	NA	NA	CASSFRDEQFF	TGTGCCAGCAGCTTTCGTGATGAGCAGTTCTTC
TRBV5-1	TRBJ2-4	NA	NA	CASSLGHLTPNIQYF	TGCGCCAGCAGCTTGGGGCACCTCACTCCAAACATTCAGTACTTC
TRBV1	TRBJ1-2	few	NA	CTSSPSSPTRDNRHYGYTF	TGCACCAGCAGCCCCTCTTCGCCGACCCGGGACAATCGGCACTATGGCTACACCTTC
TRBV28	TRBJ1-5	NA	TRBD1	CASQNPGQGRRPQHF	TGTGCCAGCCAGAATCCGGGACAGGGACGGCGGCCCCAGCATTTT
TRBV30	TRBJ2-3	NA	TRBD2	CAWTPPAGDTDTQYF	TGTGCCTGGACTCCCCCAGCGGGGGACACAGATACGCAGTATTTT
TRBV27	TRBJ2-3	once	TRBD2	CASSPGLAELTDTQYF	TGTGCCAGCAGTCCGGGACTAGCGGAGCTCACAGATACGCAGTATTTT
TRBV6-5	TRBJ1-1	NA	NA	CATRTGSNTEAFF	TGTGCCACCCGGACGGGGTCGAACACTGAAGCTTTCTTT
TRBV6-5	TRBJ2-7	NA	NA	CASRKQGYPYEQYF	TGTGCCAGCAGGAAACAGGGCTACCCCTACGAGCAGTACTTC
TRBV5-5	TRBJ1-2	NA	NA	CASSLDGGTDYGYTF	TGTGCCAGCAGCTTGGATGGAGGGACCGACTATGGCTACACCTTC
TRBV7-9	TRBJ2-7	NA	NA	CASSSRTPPGYEQYF	TGTGCCAGCAGCTCCCGGACCCCACCGGGCTACGAGCAGTACTTC
TRBV27	TRBJ2-1	NA	TRBD1	CASSLKPISTGVSYNEQFF	TGTGCCAGCAGTTTAAAACCCATCTCGACAGGGGTTAGCTACAATGAGCAGTTCTTC
TRBV11-3	TRBJ2-1	NA	TRBD2	CASSSGLAGEDQFF	TGTGCCAGCAGCTCGGGACTAGCGGGAGAAGATCAGTTCTTC
TRBV19	TRBJ1-3	NA	NA	CASSIDRAAKGNTIYF	TGTGCCAGTAGTATAGATCGGGCAGCTAAAGGAAACACCATATATTTT
TRBV2	TRBJ2-1	NA	TRBD2	CASTLLTSGTVEQFF	TGTGCCAGCACCCTCCTGACTAGCGGGACGGTTGAGCAGTTCTTC
TRBV5-1	TRBJ2-1	once	NA	CASSLVLDEQFF	TGCGCCAGCAGCTTGGTCCTGGATGAGCAGTTCTTC